A selection of T cell receptor beta chains follows, all from one sample in a study of lymphopenia after photon versus proton radiotherapy. Data came from immunoSEQ multiplex PCR; TCRdb stores just in-frame clones and leaves some out. This table holds about 160,000 clones, less than 90% found once. Sequenced here: peripheral blood, sampled from a patient treated with photon-based radiotherapy. The receptors were sampled from a man in his fifties or sixties with gastric cancer. Each CDR3 is given with its conserved first and last residue. The D gene is left open where the match is weak. Size is stated for part of the rows, as once, few or many counts, or as a class when the clone is expanded.

>TRBD1|NA|TRBJ2-7|TRBV6-6
CASSYSDRGGYEQYF
>NA|NA|TRBJ2-7|TRBV6-5
CASSYSGGASYEQYF
>NA|NA|TRBJ1-2|TRBV5-6
CASSLLIDGGRFGYGYTF
>NA|once|TRBJ2-5|TRBV2
CASGPQETQYF
>NA|NA|TRBJ2-7|TRBV2
CARGEVGEQYF
>NA|many|TRBJ2-7|TRBV5-1
CASSYSYEQYF
>NA|NA|TRBJ1-2|TRBV7-2
CASSLGRDLYGYTF
>NA|NA|TRBJ2-5|TRBV28
CASSSPLGTYQETQYF
>TRBD1|NA|TRBJ2-4|TRBV4-1
CASSQGLGQEYNIQYF
>NA|NA|TRBJ2-1|TRBV12-5
CASGPQFYSSYNEQFF
>TRBD1|NA|TRBJ1-5|TRBV28
CASSTADRAVVGQPQHF
>NA|NA|TRBJ2-5|TRBV7-3
CASSLTGITAQETQYF
>NA|NA|TRBJ2-4|TRBV4-1
CASSQELAIAKNIQYF